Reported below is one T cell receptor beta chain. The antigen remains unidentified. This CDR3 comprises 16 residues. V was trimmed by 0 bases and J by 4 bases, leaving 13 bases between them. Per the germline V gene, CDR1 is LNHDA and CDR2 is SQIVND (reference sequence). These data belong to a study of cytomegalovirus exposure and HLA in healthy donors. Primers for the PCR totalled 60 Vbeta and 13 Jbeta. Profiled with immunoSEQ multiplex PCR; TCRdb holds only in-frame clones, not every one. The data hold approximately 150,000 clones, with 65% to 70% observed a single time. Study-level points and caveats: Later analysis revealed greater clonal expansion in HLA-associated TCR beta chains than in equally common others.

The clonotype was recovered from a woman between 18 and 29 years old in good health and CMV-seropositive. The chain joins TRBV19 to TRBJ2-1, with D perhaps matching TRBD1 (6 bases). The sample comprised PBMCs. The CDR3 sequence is CASSIDLVQGYNEQFF. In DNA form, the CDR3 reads TGTGCCAGTAGTATAGATCTAGTACAGGGTTACAATGAGCAGTTCTTC.